What follows is one T cell receptor beta chain and its context. Its antigen is as yet unknown. Per germline, CDR1 MDHEN and CDR2 SYDVKM. V was pared by 5 bases and J by 4 bases, with 12 bases between. The CDR3 is made up of 13 amino acids. This PCR relied on a set of 60 Vbeta primers and 13 Jbeta primers. Method: immunoSEQ multiplex PCR; TCRdb's copy keeps in-frame clones and lacks some. The sample has around 100,000 clones, just under 70% seen once; the top ten hold approximately 9.4%. This entry is derived from a study of cytomegalovirus exposure and HLA in healthy donors. General study points: The authors confirmed in vitro that a few CMV-associated chains were specific for CMV antigens. It is likely that the observed cluster of highly shared sequence variants was a sequencing artifact. It was reportedly the case that the classifier diagnosed cytomegalovirus status with high specificity and sensitivity. The only immune exposure information that was available was CMV serostatus.

The rearrangement joins TRBV28 to TRBJ2-7; perhaps TRBD2 as D (6 bases). Sequenced sample: PBMCs. The receptor comes from a man aged 25 to 40 in good health and CMV-seropositive. CDR3 loop: CASSRTAGYEQYV. The CDR3 DNA sequence: TGTGCCAGCAGTCGGACGGCGGGGTACGAGCAGTACGTC.